The 32 T cell receptor beta chains presented below share a single source sample, sequenced in a study of long-term antiretroviral therapy in people with HIV. Version v3.0 of the immunoSEQ assay was performed at survey level. TCRdb's copy holds only in-frame clones and misses some; the assay was immunoSEQ multiplex PCR. The sample includes 35,000 to 55,000 clones, about 95% of them seen just once. The sample here was unsorted PBMCs, taken 3.7 years after starting antiretroviral therapy. The receptors were sampled from a woman between 50 and 59 years old with HIV.

The chain joins TRBV19 to TRBJ2-7; maybe TRBD2 (7 bases). Germline V gives CDR1 LNHDA, CDR2 SQIVND (reference sequence). The CDR3 is 14 amino acids. V was clipped by 6 bases and J by 6 bases, with 18 bases between them. This CDR3 reads CASRPRAGAGEQYF. The CDR3 DNA follows: TGTGCCAGTAGACCCCGGGCGGGGGCTGGCGAGCAGTACTTC.

The gene calls are TRBV5-1 and TRBJ2-7; 10 nucleotides line up with TRBD1. Germline CDR1 is SGHRS and CDR2 is YFSETQ. The CDR3 extends over 15 amino acids. V was clipped by 0 bases and J by 4 bases; unmatched bases: 4. This CDR3 reads CASSLASGQGYEQYF. Here the CDR3 DNA reads TGCGCCAGCAGCTTGGCATCGGGACAGGGGTACGAGCAGTACTTC.

The gene calls are TRBV7-8 and TRBJ1-3, with D possibly TRBD1 on 6 matching bases. Germline CDR1 and CDR2: SGHVS and FQNEAQ. Trimming cost V 2 bases and J 2 bases, with 13 bases left between them. The CDR3 totals 16 residues. CDR3 DNA: TGTGCCAGCAGCTTAACCCCACAGGGAACTGGAAACACCATATATTTT. This sequence encodes CASSLTPQGTGNTIYF.

J is TRBJ1-5 and V is TRBV2; D uncertain. This CDR3 comprises 13 residues. Trimming shortened V by 6 bases and J by 3 bases, and 9 bases separated the two germline ends. Germline CDR1 is SNHLY and CDR2 is FYNNEI. CDR3 in amino acids: CASRVDYNQPQHF. In DNA form, the CDR3 reads TGTGCCAGCAGGGTGGACTACAATCAGCCCCAGCATTTT. Variable domain in full (rest from reference TRBV2 and TRBJ1-5): EPEVTQTPSHQVTQMGQEVILRCVPISNHLYFYWYRQILGQKVEFLVSFYNNEISEKSEIFDDQFSVERPDGSNFTLKIRSTKLEDSAMYFCASRVDYNQPQHFGDGTRLSIL.

The chain links TRBV7-2 to TRBJ1-1; D not resolved. Germline V gene sequence: CDR1 SGHTA, CDR2 FQGNSA. CDR3 length: 16 amino acids. V was cut by 0 bases and J by 2 bases, with 13 bases left in between. The CDR3 nucleotides read TGTGCCAGCAGCTTAGCGTTGACTCGGAGCAACACTGAAGCTTTCTTT. Translating gives CASSLALTRSNTEAFF.

The chain carries TRBV13 and TRBJ2-2; the D is unclear. Germline V CDR1 and CDR2: PRHDT, FYEKMQ (reference sequence). V gave up 2 bases and J gave up 3 bases, with 4 bases separating them. CDR3 length: 13 residues. CDR3 loop: CASSLRDTGELFF. In nucleotides, the CDR3 is TGTGCCAGCAGCTTAAGGGACACCGGGGAGCTGTTTTTT.

This clone has only one observation. The chain carries TRBV11-2 and TRBJ2-2; possible D gene TRBD1, 6 bases. The V gene's germline CDR1 is SGHAT and CDR2 FQNNGV. This CDR3 has 15 residues. The ends were cut back, 6 bases at V and 1 base at J, with 12 bases in the middle. The DNA for the CDR3 is TGTGCCAGCAGAAAACCGGGACAGAACACCGGGGAGCTGTTTTTT. Translated, it gives CASRKPGQNTGELFF. Complete variable domain (other parts from reference TRBV11-2 and TRBJ2-2): EAGVAQSPRYKIIEKRQSVAFWCNPISGHATLYWYQQILGQGPKLLIQFQNNGVVDDSQLPKDRFSAERLKGVDSTLKIQPAKLEDSAVYLCASRKPGQNTGELFFGEGSRLTVL.

The gene calls are TRBV5-1 and TRBJ2-3; D may match TRBD1 or TRBD2 (6 bases each). The CDR3 contains 17 residues. Per the germline V gene, CDR1 is SGHRS and CDR2 is YFSETQ. Trimming took 3 bases from V and 0 from J, leaving 17 bases between them. In DNA, the CDR3 is TGCGCCAGCAGCTCTAGACCGACGGGGGCTAGCACAGATACGCAGTATTTT. Translating gives CASSSRPTGASTDTQYF.

CDR3 region: CASSETGNGYTF. The CDR3 DNA reads TGTGCCAGCAGTGAAACAGGGAATGGCTACACCTTC. The chain couples TRBV2 to TRBJ1-2; TRBD1 might be the D (6 bases). This CDR3 is 12 amino acids long. The germline V gene encodes CDR1 SNHLY and CDR2 FYNNEI. V was cut by 2 bases and J by 6 bases, with 7 bases left in between.

V and J are TRBV7-6 and TRBJ2-1; no clear D gene. CDR3 length: 13 amino acids. The germline V and J ends were trimmed by 1 base and 5 bases, with 6 bases remaining between them. The germline gives CDR1 SGHVS, CDR2 FNYEAQ. CDR3 loop: CASSLGRDNEQFF. The CDR3 nucleotides are TGTGCCAGCAGCTTAGGACGGGACAATGAGCAGTTCTTC.

The chain combines TRBV7-3 with TRBJ1-1; 7 nucleotides agree with TRBD1. Per the germline V gene, CDR1 is SGHTA and CDR2 is FQGTGA. This CDR3 has 13 residues. The V segment lost 5 bases and the J segment 3 bases; nucleotides outside the gene matches: 3. Here the CDR3 reads CASSQDRYTEAFF. The CDR3 DNA follows: TGTGCCAGCAGCCAGGACAGGTACACTGAAGCTTTCTTT.

The chain is built from TRBV5-8 and TRBJ2-5; the D gene is possibly TRBD2 (5 bases). Germline CDR1 reads SGHTS; CDR2 reads YDEGEE. Trimming removed 0 bases at V and 5 bases at J, with 11 bases between. The CDR3 has 14 residues. The DNA for the CDR3 is TGTGCCAGCAGCTTGGCCGGGGAATCTGAGACCCAGTACTTC. This encodes CASSLAGESETQYF.

The CDR3 coding sequence is TGTGCCAGCAGTCAATCTCGTACGGGGTCACTGGAGCAGTACTTC. Translation: CASSQSRTGSLEQYF. The rearrangement joins TRBV13 to TRBJ2-7, with TRBD2 as a possible D gene (5 bases). CDR3 size: 15 residues. Germline values: CDR1 PRHDT, CDR2 FYEKMQ (reference sequence). Trimming shortened V by 6 bases and J by 7 bases, and 22 bases separated the two germline ends.

This clone was counted a single time. This rearrangement joins TRBV5-8 to TRBJ1-5, with D uncertain. The CDR3 covers 13 residues. Germline values: CDR1 SGHTS, CDR2 YDEGEE. V lost 2 bases to trimming and J lost 2 bases, with 5 bases between them. CDR3 coding DNA: TGTGCCAGCAGCTTCATTGGCAATCAGCCCCAGCATTTT. It codes for CASSFIGNQPQHF. The variable domain in full, with the rest retrieved from reference TRBV5-8 and TRBJ1-5, is EAGVTQSPTHLIKTRGQQATLRCSPISGHTSVYWYQQALGLGLQFLLWYDEGEERNRGNFPPRFSGRQFPNYSSELNVNALELEDSALYLCASSFIGNQPQHFGDGTRLSIL.

The rearrangement joins TRBV5-6 to TRBJ2-5; D remains unclear. Germline V gene data show CDR1 as SGHDT and CDR2 as YYEEEE. This CDR3 region has 14 residues. The V and J ends lost 2 bases and 0 bases respectively, with 8 bases between them. The CDR3 DNA is TGTGCCAGCAGCTTAAGGGTGAACCAAGAGACCCAGTACTTC. Translation gives CASSLRVNQETQYF.

The chain employs TRBV19 and TRBJ1-5; TRBD1 matches 7 bases. There are 13 residues in the CDR3. After removal of 7 bases from V and 5 bases from J, the junction contained 5 bases not matched to a gene. CDR1 is LNHDA, CDR2 SQIVND, per germline (reference sequence). This chain's CDR3 is CASTGGGYQPQHF. Here the CDR3 DNA reads TGTGCCAGTACCGGAGGGGGCTATCAGCCCCAGCATTTT.

V usage is TRBV7-9 and J usage is TRBJ2-7, with 7 bases aligning to TRBD1. The junction had 18 bases not matched to a gene; V was cut back by 5 bases and J by 8 bases. Germline values: CDR1 SEHNR, CDR2 FQNEAQ (reference sequence). There are 16 residues in the CDR3. The CDR3 reads CASSRRGDSRGPQQYF. CDR3 nucleotide sequence: TGTGCCAGCAGCCGCCGAGGGGACAGTCGAGGTCCCCAGCAGTACTTC.

The CDR3 sequence: CASSSGTSGEYEQYF. In nucleotides, the CDR3 is TGTGCCAGCAGTTCCGGGACTAGCGGTGAATACGAGCAGTACTTC. The chain employs TRBV9 and TRBJ2-7, with 11 bases that match TRBD2. This CDR3 is built from 15 residues. V lost 5 bases to trimming and J lost 4 bases; unmatched junction nucleotides: 8. Germline assignment: CDR1 SGDLS and CDR2 YYNGEE.

This clone was detected once. The chain combines TRBV6-4 with TRBJ1-4; D uncertain. CDR3 length: 14 residues. Germline assignment: CDR1 MRHNA and CDR2 SNTAGT. V was clipped by 4 bases and J by 7 bases, with 13 bases between them. The DNA of the CDR3 is TGTGCCAGCAGTGGGGCAGGTGGTGTTGAAAAACTGTTTTTT. It encodes CASSGAGGVEKLFF.

The chain employs TRBV7-8 and TRBJ2-2; D possibly uses TRBD1 or TRBD2 (5 bases each). V was clipped by 1 base and J by 6 bases, with 9 bases between them. Germline values: CDR1 SGHVS, CDR2 FQNEAQ. CDR3 length equals 14 residues. The CDR3 region is CASSLVGGAGELFF. The CDR3 coding sequence is TGTGCCAGCAGCTTAGTTGGGGGTGCCGGGGAGCTGTTTTTT.

The genes are TRBV11-3 and TRBJ1-2, with D perhaps matching TRBD1 (5 bases). The CDR3 loop spans 12 amino acids. V lost 4 bases, J lost 10 bases, and 13 bases lay in between. Germline CDR1 and CDR2: SGHNT and YENEEA. The CDR3 coding sequence is TGTGCCAGCAGCTATCACGGGGCAAACTACACCTTC. It is translated as CASSYHGANYTF.

The rearrangement links TRBV6-1 to TRBJ1-5, with 9 nucleotides matching TRBD1. V gave up 6 bases and J gave up 4 bases; unmatched junction bases: 13. Germline V gene data show CDR1 as MNHNS and CDR2 as SASEGT. The CDR3 covers 17 residues. CDR3 sequence: CASRERDRERGNQPQHF. CDR3 nucleotides: TGTGCCAGCAGAGAAAGGGACAGGGAGAGAGGTAATCAGCCCCAGCATTTT.

V gene TRBV6-5 combines with J gene TRBJ1-2; no clear D. V dropped 6 bases and J dropped 5 bases, with 13 bases sitting between them. The CDR3 extends over 13 amino acids. Germline V gene lookup returns CDR1 MNHEY and CDR2 SVGAGI. DNA of the CDR3: TGTGCCAGCAGAAATGGGCCCTCTTATGGCTACACCTTC. Protein sequence: CASRNGPSYGYTF.

V is TRBV2 and J is TRBJ1-4, with unresolved D. The germline CDR1 and CDR2 sequences are SNHLY and FYNNEI. The CDR3 length is 15 residues. V dropped 9 bases and J dropped 3 bases, with 17 bases sitting between them. The DNA of the CDR3 is TGTGCCAGTCAAGGGAACCCCGAGTCTAATGAAAAACTGTTTTTT. Protein sequence: CASQGNPESNEKLFF.

The table lists this clone with a count of one. The chain has TRBV13 and TRBJ2-2, with D unclear. The CDR3 runs to 15 residues. V dropped 3 bases and J dropped 1 base, with 9 bases sitting between them. Germline-derived CDR1 and CDR2 are PRHDT and FYEKMQ (reference sequence). The CDR3 nucleotides are TGTGCCAGCAGCTTCTCCGGGTTGAACACCGGGGAGCTGTTTTTT. Translation gives CASSFSGLNTGELFF.

The gene calls are TRBV6-5 and TRBJ1-2; weak D call: TRBD1 (5 bases). The V and J ends lost 8 bases and 3 bases respectively, with 13 bases between them. Germline loops: CDR1 MNHEY, CDR2 SVGAGI. This CDR3 region has 13 residues. The CDR3 sequence is CASLDTSDYGYTF. CDR3 DNA sequence: TGTGCCAGCTTGGACACTTCAGACTATGGCTACACCTTC.

J is TRBJ1-4 and V is TRBV5-1; 7 bases align to TRBD1. The CDR3 is 16 amino acids. Germline V gives CDR1 SGHRS, CDR2 YFSETQ. After removal of 4 bases from V and 4 bases from J, the junction contained 10 bases not matched to a gene. The CDR3 loop reads CASSLAPGGGNEKLFF. Written as DNA, the CDR3 is TGCGCCAGCAGCCTAGCACCAGGGGGAGGTAATGAAAAACTGTTTTTT.

In this sample, this clone turned up once. The chain couples TRBV19 to TRBJ1-1; possible D gene TRBD1, 6 bases. This CDR3 is 16 amino acids long. V gave up 7 bases and J gave up 2 bases, with 20 bases separating them. CDR1 is LNHDA, CDR2 SQIVND, per germline (reference sequence). The CDR3: CASNSEETGVNTEAFF. CDR3 DNA: TGTGCCAGTAACTCCGAGGAGACAGGAGTAAACACTGAAGCTTTCTTT.

As DNA, the CDR3 is TGTGCCAGCAGCTTAAACTCGGCGGCGGGGGGGCCGGCAGATACGCAGTATTTT. This encodes CASSLNSAAGGPADTQYF. The chain uses TRBV7-3 and TRBJ2-3, with 9 nucleotides matching TRBD2. This CDR3 region has 18 residues. The junction had 12 bases not matched to a gene; V was cut back by 1 base and J by 4 bases. The germline V gene has CDR1 SGHTA and CDR2 FQGTGA.

The chain couples TRBV19 to TRBJ2-7; D uncertain. Germline CDR1 reads LNHDA; CDR2 reads SQIVND (reference sequence). The CDR3 extends over 12 amino acids. V gave up 3 bases and J gave up 3 bases, with 6 bases separating them. The CDR3 coding sequence is TGTGCCAGTAGTATGGGCGGCTACGAGCAGTACTTC. Translated: CASSMGGYEQYF.

CDR3 coding DNA: TGTGCCAGCAGTTATTCCGCCGGGAACACCGGGGAGCTGTTTTTT. Translated, it gives CASSYSAGNTGELFF. This sequence joins TRBV6-6 and TRBJ2-2; D is uncertain. Between the trimmed V and J ends, which lost 3 bases and 1 base, there was a span of 9 bases. The CDR3 extends over 15 amino acids. Germline values: CDR1 MNHNY, CDR2 SVGAGI (reference sequence).

This sequence joins TRBV28 and TRBJ2-1, with 7 bases aligning to TRBD1. Trimming removed 8 bases from V and 0 bases from J; junction bases left unmatched: 7. Germline CDR1 MDHEN, CDR2 SYDVKM. The CDR3 runs 15 residues. Here the CDR3 reads CASQGQDFSYNEQFF. For the CDR3, the DNA is TGTGCCAGCCAAGGACAGGACTTCTCCTACAATGAGCAGTTCTTC.